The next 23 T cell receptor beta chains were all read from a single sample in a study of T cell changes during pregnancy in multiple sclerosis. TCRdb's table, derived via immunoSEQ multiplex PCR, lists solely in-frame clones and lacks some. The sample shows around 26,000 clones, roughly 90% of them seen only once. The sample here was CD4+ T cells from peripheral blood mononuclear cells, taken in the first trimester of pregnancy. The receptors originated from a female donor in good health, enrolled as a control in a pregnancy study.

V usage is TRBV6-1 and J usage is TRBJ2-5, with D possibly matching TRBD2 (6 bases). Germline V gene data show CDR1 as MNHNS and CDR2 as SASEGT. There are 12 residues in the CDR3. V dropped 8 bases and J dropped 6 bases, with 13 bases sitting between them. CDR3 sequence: CASGEELKTQYF. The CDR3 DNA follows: TGTGCCAGCGGGGAGGAATTAAAGACCCAGTACTTC.

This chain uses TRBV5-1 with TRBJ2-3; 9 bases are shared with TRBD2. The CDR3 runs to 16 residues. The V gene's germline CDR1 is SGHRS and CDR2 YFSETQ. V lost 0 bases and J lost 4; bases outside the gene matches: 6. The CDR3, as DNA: TGCGCCAGCAGCTTGGACAAGCGGGGGGCAGCAGATACGCAGTATTTT. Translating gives CASSLDKRGAADTQYF.

The CDR3 is CAWESGGWGNEQFF. The CDR3, as DNA: TGTGCCTGGGAGAGCGGGGGCTGGGGTAATGAGCAGTTCTTC. V is TRBV30 and J is TRBJ2-1; TRBD2 matches 8 bases. V trimming: 5 bases; J trimming: 7 bases; junction bases outside the gene matches: 10. Germline CDR1 reads GTSNPN; CDR2 reads SVGIG (reference sequence). This CDR3 is built from 14 residues.

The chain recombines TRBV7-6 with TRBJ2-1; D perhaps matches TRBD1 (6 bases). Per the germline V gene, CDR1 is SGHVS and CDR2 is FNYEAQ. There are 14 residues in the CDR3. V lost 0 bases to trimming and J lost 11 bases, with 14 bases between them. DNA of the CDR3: TGTGCCAGCAGCTTAGCGGCCCCGGGACACCAGCAGTTCTTC. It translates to CASSLAAPGHQQFF.

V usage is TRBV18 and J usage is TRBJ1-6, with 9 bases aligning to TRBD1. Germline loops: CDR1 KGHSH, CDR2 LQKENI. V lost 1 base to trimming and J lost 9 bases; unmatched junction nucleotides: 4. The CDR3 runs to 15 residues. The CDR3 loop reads CASSPLGQGGSPLHF. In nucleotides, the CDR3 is TGTGCCAGCTCACCACTGGGACAGGGTGGTTCACCCCTCCACTTT.

The CDR3 DNA is TGTGCCAGCAGCCAGTACGGGCGGGGGAGCACAGATACGCAGTATTTT. This encodes CASSQYGRGSTDTQYF. The rearrangement joins TRBV14 to TRBJ2-3, with 7 bases identical to TRBD2. CDR1 is SGHDN and CDR2 is FVKESK in the germline V gene. The CDR3 is 16 amino acids. With 3 bases clipped from V and 0 bases from J, the junction kept 6 bases outside the gene matches. The variable domain in full, with the rest retrieved from reference TRBV14 and TRBJ2-3, is EAGVTQFPSHSVIEKGQTVTLRCDPISGHDNLYWYRRVMGKEIKFLLHFVKESKQDESGMPNNRFLAERTGGTYSTLKVQPAELEDSGVYFCASSQYGRGSTDTQYFGPGTRLTVL.

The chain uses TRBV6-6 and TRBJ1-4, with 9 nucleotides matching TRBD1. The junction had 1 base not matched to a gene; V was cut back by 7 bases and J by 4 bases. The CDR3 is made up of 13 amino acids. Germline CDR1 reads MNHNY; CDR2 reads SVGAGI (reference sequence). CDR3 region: CASKGQGNEKLFF. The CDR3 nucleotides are TGTGCCAGCAAGGGACAGGGTAATGAAAAACTGTTTTTT.

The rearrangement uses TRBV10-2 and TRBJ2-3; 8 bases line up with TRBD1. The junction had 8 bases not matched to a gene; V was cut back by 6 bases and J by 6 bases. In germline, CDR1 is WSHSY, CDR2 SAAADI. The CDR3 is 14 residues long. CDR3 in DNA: TGCGCCAGCAGGAGGACAGGGTCCATGGATACGCAGTATTTT. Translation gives CASRRTGSMDTQYF.

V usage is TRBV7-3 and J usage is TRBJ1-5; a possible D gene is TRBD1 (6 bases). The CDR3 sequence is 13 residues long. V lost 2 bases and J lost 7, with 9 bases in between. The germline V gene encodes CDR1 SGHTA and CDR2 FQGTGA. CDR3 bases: TGTGCCAGCAGCTTAGGTCAGGGGCAGCCCCAGCATTTT. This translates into CASSLGQGQPQHF.

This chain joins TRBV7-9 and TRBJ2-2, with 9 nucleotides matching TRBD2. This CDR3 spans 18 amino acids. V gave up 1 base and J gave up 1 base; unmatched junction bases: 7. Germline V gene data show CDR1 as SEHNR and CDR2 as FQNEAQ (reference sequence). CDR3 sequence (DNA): TGTGCCAGCAGCTTAGGCGGGAGGGCCCGCAAGAACACCGGGGAGCTGTTTTTT. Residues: CASSLGGRARKNTGELFF.

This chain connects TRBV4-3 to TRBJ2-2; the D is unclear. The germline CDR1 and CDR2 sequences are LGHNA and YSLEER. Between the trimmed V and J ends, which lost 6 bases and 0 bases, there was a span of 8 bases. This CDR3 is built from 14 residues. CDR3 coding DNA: TGCGCCAGCAGGACCGCGGCGAACACCGGGGAGCTGTTTTTT. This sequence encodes CASRTAANTGELFF.

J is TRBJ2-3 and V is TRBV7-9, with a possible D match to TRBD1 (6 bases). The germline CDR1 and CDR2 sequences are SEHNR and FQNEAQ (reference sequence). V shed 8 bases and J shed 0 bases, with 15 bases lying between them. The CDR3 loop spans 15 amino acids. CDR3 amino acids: CASEFQTGSTDTQYF. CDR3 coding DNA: TGTGCCAGCGAGTTCCAGACAGGCAGCACAGATACGCAGTATTTT. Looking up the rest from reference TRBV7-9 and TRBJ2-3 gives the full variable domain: DTGVSQNPRHKITKRGQNVTFRCDPISEHNRLYWYRQTLGQGPEFLTYFQNEAQLEKSRLLSDRFSAERPKGSFSTLEIQRTEQGDSAMYLCASEFQTGSTDTQYFGPGTRLTVL.

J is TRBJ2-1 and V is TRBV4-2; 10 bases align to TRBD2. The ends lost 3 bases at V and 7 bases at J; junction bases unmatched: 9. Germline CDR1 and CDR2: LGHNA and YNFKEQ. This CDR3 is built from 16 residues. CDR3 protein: CASSQGPSGGDNEQFF. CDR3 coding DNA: TGTGCCAGCAGCCAGGGCCCTAGCGGGGGAGATAATGAGCAGTTCTTC.

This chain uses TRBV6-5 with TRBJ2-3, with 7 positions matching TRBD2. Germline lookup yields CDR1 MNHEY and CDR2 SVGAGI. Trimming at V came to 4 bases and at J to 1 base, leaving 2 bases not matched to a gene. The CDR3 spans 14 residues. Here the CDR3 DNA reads TGTGCCAGCAGTTCCGCGGGAGGCACAGATACGCAGTATTTT. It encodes CASSSAGGTDTQYF.

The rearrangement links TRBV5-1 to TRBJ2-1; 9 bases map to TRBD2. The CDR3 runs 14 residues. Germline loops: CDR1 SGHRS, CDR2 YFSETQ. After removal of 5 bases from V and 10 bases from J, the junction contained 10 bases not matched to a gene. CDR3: CASSPGTSLGEQFF. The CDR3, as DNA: TGCGCCAGCAGTCCAGGGACTAGCTTAGGCGAGCAGTTCTTC.

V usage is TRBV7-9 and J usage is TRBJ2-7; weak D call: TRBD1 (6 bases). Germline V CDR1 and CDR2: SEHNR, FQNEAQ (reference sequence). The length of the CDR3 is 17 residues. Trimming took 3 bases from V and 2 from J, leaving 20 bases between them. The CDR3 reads CASSLPREAGVTYEQYF. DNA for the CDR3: TGTGCCAGCAGCTTGCCTCGAGAGGCAGGGGTAACCTACGAGCAGTACTTC.

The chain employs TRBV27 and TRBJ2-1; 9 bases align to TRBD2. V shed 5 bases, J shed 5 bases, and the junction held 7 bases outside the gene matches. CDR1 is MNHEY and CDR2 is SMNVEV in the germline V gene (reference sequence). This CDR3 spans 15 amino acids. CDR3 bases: TGTGCCAGCAGTCTGCCGGGACTAGCCCACAATGAGCAGTTCTTC. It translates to CASSLPGLAHNEQFF.

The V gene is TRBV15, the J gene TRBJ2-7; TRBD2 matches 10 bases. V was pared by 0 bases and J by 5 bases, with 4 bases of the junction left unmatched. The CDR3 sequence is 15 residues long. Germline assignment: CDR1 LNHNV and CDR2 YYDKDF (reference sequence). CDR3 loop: CATSREASGSDEQYF. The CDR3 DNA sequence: TGTGCCACCAGCAGAGAAGCTAGCGGGAGCGACGAGCAGTACTTC.

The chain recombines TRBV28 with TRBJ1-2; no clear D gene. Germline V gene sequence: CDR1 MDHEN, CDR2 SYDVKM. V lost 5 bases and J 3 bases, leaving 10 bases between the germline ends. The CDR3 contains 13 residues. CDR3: CASSQAGYYGYTF. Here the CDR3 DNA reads TGTGCCAGCAGTCAAGCAGGCTACTATGGCTACACCTTC.

The CDR3 region is CARGLAGGAKNIQYF. CDR3 sequence (DNA): TGTGCCAGGGGCTTAGCGGGGGGGGCCAAAAACATTCAGTACTTC. V is TRBV2 and J is TRBJ2-4, with TRBD2 identical over 11 bases. CDR1 SNHLY and CDR2 FYNNEI come from the germline V gene. This CDR3 spans 15 amino acids. V lost 9 bases, J lost 1 base, and 5 bases stayed unmatched.

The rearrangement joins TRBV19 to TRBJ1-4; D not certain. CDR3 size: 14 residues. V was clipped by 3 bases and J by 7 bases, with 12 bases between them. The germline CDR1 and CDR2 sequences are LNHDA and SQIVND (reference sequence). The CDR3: CASSIGVAPEKLFF. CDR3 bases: TGTGCCAGTAGTATCGGAGTCGCTCCTGAAAAACTGTTTTTT.

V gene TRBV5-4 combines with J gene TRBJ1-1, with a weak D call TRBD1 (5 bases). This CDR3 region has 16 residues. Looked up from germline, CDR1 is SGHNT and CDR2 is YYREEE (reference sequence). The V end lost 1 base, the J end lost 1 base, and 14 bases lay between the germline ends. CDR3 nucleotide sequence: TGTGCCAGCAGCTTGATGGCAGGGAAGGGGAACACTGAAGCTTTCTTT. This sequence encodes CASSLMAGKGNTEAFF. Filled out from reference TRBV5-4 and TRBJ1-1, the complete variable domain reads ETGVTQSPTHLIKTRGQQVTLRCSSQSGHNTVSWYQQALGQGPQFIFQYYREEENGRGNFPPRFSGLQFPNYSSELNVNALELDDSALYLCASSLMAGKGNTEAFFGQGTRLTVV.

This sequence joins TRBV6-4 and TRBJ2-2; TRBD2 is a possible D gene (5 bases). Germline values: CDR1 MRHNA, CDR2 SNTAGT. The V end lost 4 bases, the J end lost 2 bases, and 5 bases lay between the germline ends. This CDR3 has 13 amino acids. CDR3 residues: CASSGTNTGELFF. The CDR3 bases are TGTGCCAGCAGTGGGACTAACACCGGGGAGCTGTTTTTT.